This T cell receptor beta chain was recovered during a study of T-cell reconstitution after alpha-beta-depleted transplantation in children. This clonotype appeared many times. Unique molecular identifiers were used to barcode this TCRbeta library. TCRdb redid the calling of the PCR reads with MiXCR, one entry per CDR3 protein. Among approximately 390,000 distinct CDR3 sequences, approximately 10% were seen once, and the ten largest hold 5% to 6.5%. The CDR3 has 15 amino acids. The germline V gene has CDR1 SGHTA and CDR2 FQGNSA. Trimming removed 0 bases at V and 0 bases at J, with 6 bases between. The chain has TRBV7-2 and TRBJ2-1, with D hard to call. The clonotype comes from a human donor who donated a stem cell graft to a child with acute myeloid leukemia. The sequences come from PBMCs from the stem cell graft donor, collected from the stem cell graft. The CDR3 is CASSLARGSYNEQFF. Written as DNA, the CDR3 is TGTGCCAGCAGCTTAGCGCGAGGCTCCTACAATGAGCAGTTCTTC.